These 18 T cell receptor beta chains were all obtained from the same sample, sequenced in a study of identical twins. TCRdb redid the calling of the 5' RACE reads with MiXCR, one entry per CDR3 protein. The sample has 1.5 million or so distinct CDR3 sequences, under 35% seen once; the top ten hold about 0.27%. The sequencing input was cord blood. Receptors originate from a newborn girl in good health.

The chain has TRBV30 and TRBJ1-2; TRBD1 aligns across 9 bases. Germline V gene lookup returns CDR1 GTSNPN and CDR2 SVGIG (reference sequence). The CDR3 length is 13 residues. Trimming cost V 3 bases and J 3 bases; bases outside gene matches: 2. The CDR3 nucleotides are TGTGCCTGGAGGGACAGGGGAGACTATGGCTACACCTTC. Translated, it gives CAWRDRGDYGYTF. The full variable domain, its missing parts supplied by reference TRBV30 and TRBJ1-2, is SQTIHQWPATLVQPVGSPLSLECTVEGTSNPNLYWYRQAAGRGLQLLFYSVGIGQISSEVPQNLSASRPQDRQFILSSKKLLLSDSGFYLCAWRDRGDYGYTFGSGTRLTVV.

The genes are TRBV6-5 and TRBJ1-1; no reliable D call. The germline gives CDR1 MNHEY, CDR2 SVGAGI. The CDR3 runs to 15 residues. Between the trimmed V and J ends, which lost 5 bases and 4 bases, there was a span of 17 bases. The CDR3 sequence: CASSRAPQRPTEAFF. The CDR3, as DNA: TGTGCCAGCAGTCGGGCCCCGCAGCGTCCCACTGAAGCTTTCTTT.

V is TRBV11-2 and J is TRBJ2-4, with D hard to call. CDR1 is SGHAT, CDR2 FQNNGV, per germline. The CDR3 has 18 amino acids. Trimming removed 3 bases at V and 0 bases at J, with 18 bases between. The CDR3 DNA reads TGTGCCAGCAGCTTTAGACCGCCGGACCCCATAGCCAAAAACATTCAGTACTTC. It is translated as CASSFRPPDPIAKNIQYF. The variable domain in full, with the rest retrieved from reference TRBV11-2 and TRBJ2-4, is EAGVAQSPRYKIIEKRQSVAFWCNPISGHATLYWYQQILGQGPKLLIQFQNNGVVDDSQLPKDRFSAERLKGVDSTLKIQPAKLEDSAVYLCASSFRPPDPIAKNIQYFGAGTRLSVL.

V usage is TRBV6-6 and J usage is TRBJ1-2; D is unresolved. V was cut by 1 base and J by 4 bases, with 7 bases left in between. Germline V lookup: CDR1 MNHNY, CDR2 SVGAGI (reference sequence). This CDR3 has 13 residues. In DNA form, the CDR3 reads TGTGCCAGCAGTTACTGGCCAGCCTATGGCTACACCTTC. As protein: CASSYWPAYGYTF.

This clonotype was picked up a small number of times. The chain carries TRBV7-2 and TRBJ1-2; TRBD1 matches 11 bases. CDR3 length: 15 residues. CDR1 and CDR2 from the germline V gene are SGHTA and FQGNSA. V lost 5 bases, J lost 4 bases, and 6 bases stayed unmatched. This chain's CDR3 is CASSIAGTGGYGYTF. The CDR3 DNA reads TGTGCCAGCAGCATTGCCGGGACAGGGGGCTATGGCTACACCTTC.

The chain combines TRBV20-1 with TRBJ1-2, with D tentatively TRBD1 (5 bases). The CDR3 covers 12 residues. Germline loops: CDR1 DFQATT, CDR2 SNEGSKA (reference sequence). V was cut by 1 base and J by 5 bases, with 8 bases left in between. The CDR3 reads CSARAGIYGYTF. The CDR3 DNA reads TGCAGTGCTAGAGCAGGGATATATGGCTACACCTTC.

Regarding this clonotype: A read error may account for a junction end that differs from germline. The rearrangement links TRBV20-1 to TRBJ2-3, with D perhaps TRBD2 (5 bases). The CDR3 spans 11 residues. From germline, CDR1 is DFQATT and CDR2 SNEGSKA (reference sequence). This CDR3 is CSTRGTDTQYF. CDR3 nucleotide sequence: TGCAGTACTAGAGGCACAGATACGCAGTATTTT.

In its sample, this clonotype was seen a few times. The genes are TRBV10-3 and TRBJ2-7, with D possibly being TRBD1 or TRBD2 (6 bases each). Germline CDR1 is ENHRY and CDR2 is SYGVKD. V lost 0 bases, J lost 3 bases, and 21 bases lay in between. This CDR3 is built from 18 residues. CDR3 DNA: TGTGCCATCAGTGAGTCCCCGGAGGGGGAGCAAACTTTCTACGAGCAGTACTTC. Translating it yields CAISESPEGEQTFYEQYF.

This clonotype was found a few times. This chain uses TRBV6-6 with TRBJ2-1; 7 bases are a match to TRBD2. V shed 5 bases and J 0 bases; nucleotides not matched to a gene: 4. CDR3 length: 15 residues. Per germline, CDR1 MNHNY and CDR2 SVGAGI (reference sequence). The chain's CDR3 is CASSPTSPSYNEQFF. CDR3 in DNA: TGTGCCAGCAGTCCGACTAGCCCCTCCTACAATGAGCAGTTCTTC.

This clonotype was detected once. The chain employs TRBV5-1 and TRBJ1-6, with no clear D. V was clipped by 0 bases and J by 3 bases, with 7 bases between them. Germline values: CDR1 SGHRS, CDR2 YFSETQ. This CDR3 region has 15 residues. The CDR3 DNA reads TGCGCCAGCAGCTTGGAACCCATCTATAATTCACCCCTCCACTTT. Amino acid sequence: CASSLEPIYNSPLHF.

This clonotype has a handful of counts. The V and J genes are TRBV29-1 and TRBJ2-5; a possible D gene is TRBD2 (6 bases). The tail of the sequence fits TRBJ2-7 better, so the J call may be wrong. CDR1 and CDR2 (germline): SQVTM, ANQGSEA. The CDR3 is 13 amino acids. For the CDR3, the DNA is TGCAGCGTTGTGGGGGGAAGGGTATACGAGCAGTACTTC. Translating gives CSVVGGRVYEQYF.

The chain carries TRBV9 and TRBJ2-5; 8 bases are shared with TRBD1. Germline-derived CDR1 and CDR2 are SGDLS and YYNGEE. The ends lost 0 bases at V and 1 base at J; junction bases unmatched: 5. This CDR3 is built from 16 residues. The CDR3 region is CASSVGPGGPQETQYF. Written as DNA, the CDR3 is TGTGCCAGCAGCGTAGGGCCAGGGGGCCCCCAAGAGACCCAGTACTTC.

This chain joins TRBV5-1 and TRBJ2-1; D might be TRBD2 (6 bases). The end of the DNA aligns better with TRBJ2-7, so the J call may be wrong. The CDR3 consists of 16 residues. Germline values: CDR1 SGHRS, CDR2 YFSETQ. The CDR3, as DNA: TGCGCCAGCAGCTTGGGGGTGCGGAGCGGGTACAATGAGCAGTACTTC. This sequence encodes CASSLGVRSGYNEQYF.

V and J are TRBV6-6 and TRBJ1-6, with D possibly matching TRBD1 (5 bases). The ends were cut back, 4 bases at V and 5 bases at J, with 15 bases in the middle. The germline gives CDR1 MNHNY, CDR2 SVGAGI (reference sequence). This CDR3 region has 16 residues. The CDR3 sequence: CASSSSVGGNNSPLHF. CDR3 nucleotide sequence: TGTGCCAGCAGTTCGTCCGTGGGGGGGAATAATTCACCCCTCCACTTT.

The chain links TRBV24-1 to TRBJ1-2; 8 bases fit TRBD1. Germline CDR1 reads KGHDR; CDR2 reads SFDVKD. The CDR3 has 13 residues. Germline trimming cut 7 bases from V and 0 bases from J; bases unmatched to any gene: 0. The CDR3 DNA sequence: TGTGCCACCAGACAGGGGGCTAACTATGGCTACACCTTC. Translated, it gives CATRQGANYGYTF.

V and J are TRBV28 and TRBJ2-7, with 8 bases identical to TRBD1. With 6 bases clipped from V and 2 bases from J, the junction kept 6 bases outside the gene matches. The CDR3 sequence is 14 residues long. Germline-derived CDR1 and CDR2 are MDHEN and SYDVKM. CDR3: CASRSGTGPYEQYF. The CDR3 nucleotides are TGTGCCAGCAGGTCCGGGACAGGCCCCTACGAGCAGTACTTC.

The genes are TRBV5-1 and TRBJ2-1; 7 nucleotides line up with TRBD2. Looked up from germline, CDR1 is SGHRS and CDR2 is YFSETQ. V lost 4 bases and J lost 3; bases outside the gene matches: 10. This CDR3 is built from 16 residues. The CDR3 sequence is CASSATLADLYNEQFF. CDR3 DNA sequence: TGCGCCAGCAGCGCGACTCTAGCGGACCTCTACAATGAGCAGTTCTTC.

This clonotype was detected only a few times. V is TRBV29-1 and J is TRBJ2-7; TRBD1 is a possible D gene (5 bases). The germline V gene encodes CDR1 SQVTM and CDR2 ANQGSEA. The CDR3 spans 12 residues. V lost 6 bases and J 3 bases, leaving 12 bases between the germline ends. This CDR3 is CSVASGFYEQYF. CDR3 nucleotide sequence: TGCAGCGTCGCATCAGGGTTCTACGAGCAGTACTTC.